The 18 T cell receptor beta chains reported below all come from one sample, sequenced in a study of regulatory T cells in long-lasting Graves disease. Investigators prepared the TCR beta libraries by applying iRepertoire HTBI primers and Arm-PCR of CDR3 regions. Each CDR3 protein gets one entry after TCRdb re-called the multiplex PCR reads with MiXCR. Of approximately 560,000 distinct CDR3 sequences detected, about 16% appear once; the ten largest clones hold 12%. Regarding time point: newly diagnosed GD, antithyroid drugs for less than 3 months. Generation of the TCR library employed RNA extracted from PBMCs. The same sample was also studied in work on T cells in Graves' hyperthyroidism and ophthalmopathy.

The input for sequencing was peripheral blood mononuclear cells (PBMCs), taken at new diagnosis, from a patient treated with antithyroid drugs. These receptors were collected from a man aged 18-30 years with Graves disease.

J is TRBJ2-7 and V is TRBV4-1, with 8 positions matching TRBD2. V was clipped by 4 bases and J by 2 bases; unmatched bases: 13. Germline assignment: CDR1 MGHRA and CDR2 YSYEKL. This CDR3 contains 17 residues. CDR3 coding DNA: TGCGCCAGCAGCCTGCCTAACGCGGGGGGCCGTACCTACGAGCAGTACTTC. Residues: CASSLPNAGGRTYEQYF.

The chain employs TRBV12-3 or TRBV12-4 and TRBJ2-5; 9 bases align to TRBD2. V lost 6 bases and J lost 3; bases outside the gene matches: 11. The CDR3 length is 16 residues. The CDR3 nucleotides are TGTGCCAGCAGCTTGGGACGGGCTAGCGGGAAAGAGACCCAGTACTTC. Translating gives CASSLGRASGKETQYF.

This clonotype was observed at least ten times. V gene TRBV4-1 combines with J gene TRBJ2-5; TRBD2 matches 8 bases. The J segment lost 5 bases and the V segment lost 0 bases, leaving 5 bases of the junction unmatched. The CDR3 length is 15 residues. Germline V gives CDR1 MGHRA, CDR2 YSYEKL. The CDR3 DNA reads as TGCGCCAGCAGCCAAGATCCGGGAGGGGGGGAGACCCAGTACTTC. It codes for CASSQDPGGGETQYF.

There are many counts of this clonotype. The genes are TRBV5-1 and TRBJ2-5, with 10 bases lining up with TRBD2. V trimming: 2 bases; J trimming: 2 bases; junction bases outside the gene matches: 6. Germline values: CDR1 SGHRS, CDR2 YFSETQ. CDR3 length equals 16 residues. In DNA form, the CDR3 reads TGCGCCAGCAGCTTCGGAAGCGGGAGGGTTCAAGAGACCCAGTACTTC. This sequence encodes CASSFGSGRVQETQYF.

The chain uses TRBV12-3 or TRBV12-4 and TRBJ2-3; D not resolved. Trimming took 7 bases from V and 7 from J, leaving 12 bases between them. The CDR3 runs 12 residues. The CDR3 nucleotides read TGTGCCAGCACCATGGCAGGAAATACGCAGTATTTT. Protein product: CASTMAGNTQYF.

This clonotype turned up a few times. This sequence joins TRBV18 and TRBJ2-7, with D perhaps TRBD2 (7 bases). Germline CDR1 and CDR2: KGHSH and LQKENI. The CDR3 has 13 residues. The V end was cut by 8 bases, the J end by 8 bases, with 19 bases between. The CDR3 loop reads CASATGGAPQQYF. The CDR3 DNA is TGTGCCAGCGCTACGGGGGGCGCCCCCCAGCAGTACTTC.

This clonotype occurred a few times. The CDR3 nucleotides are TGTGCCAGCAGCCCAGAACACTTGGTCGGGGGCTACACCTTC. It encodes CASSPEHLVGGYTF. This chain connects TRBV6-1 to TRBJ1-2; D remains unclear. The CDR3 is made up of 14 amino acids. Germline lookup yields CDR1 MNHNS and CDR2 SASEGT. The V gene lost 6 bases and the J gene lost 8 bases, with 19 bases spanning the gap.

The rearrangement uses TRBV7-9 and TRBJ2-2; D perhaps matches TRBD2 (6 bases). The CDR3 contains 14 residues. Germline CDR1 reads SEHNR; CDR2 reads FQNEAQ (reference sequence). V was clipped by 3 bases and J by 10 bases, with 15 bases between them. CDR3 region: CASSFHRDSMELFF. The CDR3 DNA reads TGTGCCAGCAGCTTCCACCGGGACTCCATGGAGCTGTTTTTT. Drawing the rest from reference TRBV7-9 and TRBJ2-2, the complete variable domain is DTGVSQNPRHKITKRGQNVTFRCDPISEHNRLYWYRQTLGQGPEFLTYFQNEAQLEKSRLLSDRFSAERPKGSFSTLEIQRTEQGDSAMYLCASSFHRDSMELFFGEGSRLTVL.

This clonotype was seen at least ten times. CDR3 region: CASSTKREGSTEAFF. As DNA, the CDR3 is TGTGCCAGCTCCACCAAAAGGGAGGGTAGCACTGAAGCTTTCTTT. The chain recombines TRBV6-1 with TRBJ1-1; D gene unclear. V was pared by 8 bases and J by 4 bases, with 20 bases between. Germline CDR1 is MNHNS and CDR2 is SASEGT. The CDR3 is 15 residues long.

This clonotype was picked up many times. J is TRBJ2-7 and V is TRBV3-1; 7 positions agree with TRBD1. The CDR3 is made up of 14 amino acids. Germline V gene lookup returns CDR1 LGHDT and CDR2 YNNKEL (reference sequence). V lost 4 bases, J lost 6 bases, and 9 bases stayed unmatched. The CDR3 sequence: CASSPDRASGEQYF. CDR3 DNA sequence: TGTGCCAGCAGCCCCGACAGGGCTTCGGGCGAGCAGTACTTC.

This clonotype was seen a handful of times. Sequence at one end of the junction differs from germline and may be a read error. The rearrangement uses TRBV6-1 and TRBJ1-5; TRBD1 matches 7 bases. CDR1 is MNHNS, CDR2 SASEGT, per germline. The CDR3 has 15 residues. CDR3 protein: CASREGTVSNQPQHF. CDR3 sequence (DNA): TGTGCCAGCAGGGAAGGGACAGTCAGCAATCAGCCCCAGCATTTT.

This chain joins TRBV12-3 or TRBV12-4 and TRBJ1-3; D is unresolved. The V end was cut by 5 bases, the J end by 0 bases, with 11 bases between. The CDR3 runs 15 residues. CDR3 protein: CASSPRLSSGNTIYF. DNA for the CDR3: TGTGCCAGCAGTCCTCGACTGAGCTCTGGAAACACCATATATTTT.

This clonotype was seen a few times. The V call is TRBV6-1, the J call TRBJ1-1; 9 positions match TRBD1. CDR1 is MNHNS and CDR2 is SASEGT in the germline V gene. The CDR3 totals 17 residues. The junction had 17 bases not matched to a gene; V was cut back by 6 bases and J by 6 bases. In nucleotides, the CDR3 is TGTGCCAGCAGCAGAGATGGGACAGGGATTAACCCGGCTGAAGCTTTCTTT. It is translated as CASSRDGTGINPAEAFF.

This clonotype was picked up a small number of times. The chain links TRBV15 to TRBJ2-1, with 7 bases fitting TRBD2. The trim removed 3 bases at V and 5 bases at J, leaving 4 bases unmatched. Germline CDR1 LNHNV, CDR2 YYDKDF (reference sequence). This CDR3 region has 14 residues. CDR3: CATSRGGKNNEQFF. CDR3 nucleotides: TGTGCCACCAGCAGGGGGGGGAAAAACAATGAGCAGTTCTTC.

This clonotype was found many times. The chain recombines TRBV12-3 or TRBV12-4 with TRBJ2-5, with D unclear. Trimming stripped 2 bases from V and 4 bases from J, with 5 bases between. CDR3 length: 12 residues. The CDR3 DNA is TGTGCCAGCAGTTTATCGGGAGAGACCCAGTACTTC. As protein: CASSLSGETQYF.

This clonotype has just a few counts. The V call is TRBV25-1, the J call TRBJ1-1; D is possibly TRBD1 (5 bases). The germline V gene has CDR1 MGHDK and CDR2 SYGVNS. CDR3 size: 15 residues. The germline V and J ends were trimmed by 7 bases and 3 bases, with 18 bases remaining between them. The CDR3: CASTSLLQGHTEAFF. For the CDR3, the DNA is TGTGCCAGCACCTCCCTTTTGCAGGGTCACACTGAAGCTTTCTTT.

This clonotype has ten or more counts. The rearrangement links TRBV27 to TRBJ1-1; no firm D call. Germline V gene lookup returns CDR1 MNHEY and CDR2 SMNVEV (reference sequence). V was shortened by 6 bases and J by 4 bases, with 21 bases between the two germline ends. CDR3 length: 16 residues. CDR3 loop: CASSSQREGWGTEAFF. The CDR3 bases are TGTGCCAGCAGCTCCCAGCGTGAGGGATGGGGCACTGAAGCTTTCTTT.

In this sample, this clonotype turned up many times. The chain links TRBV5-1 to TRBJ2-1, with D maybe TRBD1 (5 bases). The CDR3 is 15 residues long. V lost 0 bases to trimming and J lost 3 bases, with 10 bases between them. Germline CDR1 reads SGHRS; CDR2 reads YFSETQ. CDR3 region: CASSLEGNFYNEQFF. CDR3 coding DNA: TGCGCCAGCAGCTTGGAGGGGAACTTCTACAATGAGCAGTTCTTC.